Sequencing of this TCR beta chain was carried out in a study of blood T cell repertoires in COVID-19. Study context: T cells, B-cell-depleted T cells, or PBMCs provided the cDNA or gDNA that served as material.

Sequencing was performed with immunoSEQ multiplex PCR; in TCRdb, only in-frame clones are kept and a portion is missing. The sample includes some 250,000 clones, roughly 89% of them seen just once. The CDR3 spans 15 residues. From germline, CDR1 is MNHNS and CDR2 SASEGT. With V trimmed by 0 bases and J by 3 bases, 4 bases remained unmatched. The V gene is TRBV6-1, the J gene TRBJ2-7; 8 nucleotides agree with TRBD1. The sequence came from a man aged 25-45 years who had recovered from COVID-19. The sample comprised peripheral blood. In DNA, the CDR3 is TGTGCCAGCAGTGAAGCGCTCGGACAGGGCTACGAGCAGTACTTC. This sequence encodes CASSEALGQGYEQYF.